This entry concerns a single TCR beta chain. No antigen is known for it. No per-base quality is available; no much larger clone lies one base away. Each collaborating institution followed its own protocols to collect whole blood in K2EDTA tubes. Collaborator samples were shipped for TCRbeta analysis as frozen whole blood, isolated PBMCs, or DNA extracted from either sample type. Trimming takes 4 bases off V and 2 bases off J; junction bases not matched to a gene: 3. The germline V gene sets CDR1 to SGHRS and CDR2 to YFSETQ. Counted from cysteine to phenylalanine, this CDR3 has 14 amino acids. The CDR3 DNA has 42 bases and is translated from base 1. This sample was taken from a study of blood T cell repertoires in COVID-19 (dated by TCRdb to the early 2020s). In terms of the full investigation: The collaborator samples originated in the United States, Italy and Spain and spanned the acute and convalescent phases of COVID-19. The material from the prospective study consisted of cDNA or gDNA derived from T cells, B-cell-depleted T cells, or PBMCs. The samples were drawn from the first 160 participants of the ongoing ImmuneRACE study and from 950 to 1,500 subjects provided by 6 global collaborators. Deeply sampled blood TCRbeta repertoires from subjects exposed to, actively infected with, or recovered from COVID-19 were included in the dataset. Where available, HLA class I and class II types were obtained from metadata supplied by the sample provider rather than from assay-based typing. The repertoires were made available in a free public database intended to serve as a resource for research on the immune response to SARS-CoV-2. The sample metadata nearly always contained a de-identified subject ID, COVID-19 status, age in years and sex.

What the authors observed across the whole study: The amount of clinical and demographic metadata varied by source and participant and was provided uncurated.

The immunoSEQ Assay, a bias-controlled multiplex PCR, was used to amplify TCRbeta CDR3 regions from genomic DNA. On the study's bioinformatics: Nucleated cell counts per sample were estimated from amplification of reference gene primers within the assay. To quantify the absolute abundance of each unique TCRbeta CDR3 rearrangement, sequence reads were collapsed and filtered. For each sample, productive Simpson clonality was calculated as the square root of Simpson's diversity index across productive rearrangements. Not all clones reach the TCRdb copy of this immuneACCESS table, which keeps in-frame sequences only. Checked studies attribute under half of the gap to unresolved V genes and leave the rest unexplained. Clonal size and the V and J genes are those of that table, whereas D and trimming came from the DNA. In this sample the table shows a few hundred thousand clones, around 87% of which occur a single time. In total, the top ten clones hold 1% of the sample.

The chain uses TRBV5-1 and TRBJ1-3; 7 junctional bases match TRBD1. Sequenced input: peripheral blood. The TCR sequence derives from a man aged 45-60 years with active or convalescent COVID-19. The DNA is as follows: TGCGCCAGCAGCGAGGGACAGCCTGGAAACACCATATATTTT. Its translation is CASSEGQPGNTIYF. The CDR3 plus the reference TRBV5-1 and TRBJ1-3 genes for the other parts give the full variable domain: KAGVTQTPRYLIKTRGQQVTLSCSPISGHRSVSWYQQTPGQGLQFLFEYFSETQRNKGNFPGRFSGRQFSNSRSEMNVSTLELGDSALYLCASSEGQPGNTIYFGEGSWLTVV.